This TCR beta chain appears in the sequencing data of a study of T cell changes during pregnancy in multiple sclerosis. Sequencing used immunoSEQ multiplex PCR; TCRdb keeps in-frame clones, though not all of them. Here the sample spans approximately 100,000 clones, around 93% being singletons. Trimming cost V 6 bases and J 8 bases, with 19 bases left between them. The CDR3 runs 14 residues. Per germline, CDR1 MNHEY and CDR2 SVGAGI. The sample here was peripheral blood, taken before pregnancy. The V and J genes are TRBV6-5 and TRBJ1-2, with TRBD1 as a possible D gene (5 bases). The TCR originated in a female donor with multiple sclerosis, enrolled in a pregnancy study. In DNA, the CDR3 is TGTGCCAGCAGCCGAACTCAGGGTCGTCGCGGCTACACCTTC. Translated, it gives CASSRTQGRRGYTF.